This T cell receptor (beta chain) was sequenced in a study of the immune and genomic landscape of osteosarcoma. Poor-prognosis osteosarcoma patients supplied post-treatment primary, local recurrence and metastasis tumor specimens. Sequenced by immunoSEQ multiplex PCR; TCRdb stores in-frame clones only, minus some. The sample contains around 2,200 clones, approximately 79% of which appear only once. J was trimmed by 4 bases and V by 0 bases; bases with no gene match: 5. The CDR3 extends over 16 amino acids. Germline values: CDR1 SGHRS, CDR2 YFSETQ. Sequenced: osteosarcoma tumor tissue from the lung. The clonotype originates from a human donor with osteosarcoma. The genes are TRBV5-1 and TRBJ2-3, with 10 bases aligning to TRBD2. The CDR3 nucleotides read TGCGCCAGCAGCTTGGAGCGGGGGGGCGTGGCAGATACGCAGTATTTT. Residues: CASSLERGGVADTQYF.